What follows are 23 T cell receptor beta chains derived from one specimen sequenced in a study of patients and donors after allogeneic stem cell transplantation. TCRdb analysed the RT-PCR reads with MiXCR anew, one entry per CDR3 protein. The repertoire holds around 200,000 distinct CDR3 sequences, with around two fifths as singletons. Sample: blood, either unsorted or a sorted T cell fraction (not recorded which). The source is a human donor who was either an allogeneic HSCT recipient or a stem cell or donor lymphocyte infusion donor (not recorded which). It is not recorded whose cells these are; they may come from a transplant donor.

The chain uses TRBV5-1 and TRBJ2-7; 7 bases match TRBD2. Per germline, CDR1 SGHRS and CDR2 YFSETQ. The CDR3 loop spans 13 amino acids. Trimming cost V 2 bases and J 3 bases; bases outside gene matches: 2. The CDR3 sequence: CASSLQRGYEQYF. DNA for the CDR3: TGCGCCAGCAGCTTACAGCGGGGCTACGAGCAGTACTTC.

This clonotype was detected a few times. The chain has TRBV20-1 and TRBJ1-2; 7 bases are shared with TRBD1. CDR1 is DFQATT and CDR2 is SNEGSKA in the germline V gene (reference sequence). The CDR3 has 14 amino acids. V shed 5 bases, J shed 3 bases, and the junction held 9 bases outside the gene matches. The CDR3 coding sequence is TGCAGTGCTTCGGGGACAGCACCGCACTATGGCTACACCTTC. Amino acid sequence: CSASGTAPHYGYTF.

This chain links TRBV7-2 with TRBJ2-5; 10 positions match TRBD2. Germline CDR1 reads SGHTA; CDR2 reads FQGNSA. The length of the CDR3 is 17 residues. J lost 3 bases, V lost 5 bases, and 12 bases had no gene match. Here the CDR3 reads CASSLLGLAGEKETQYF. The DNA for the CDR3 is TGTGCCAGCAGCCTCCTGGGGCTAGCGGGGGAAAAAGAGACCCAGTACTTC.

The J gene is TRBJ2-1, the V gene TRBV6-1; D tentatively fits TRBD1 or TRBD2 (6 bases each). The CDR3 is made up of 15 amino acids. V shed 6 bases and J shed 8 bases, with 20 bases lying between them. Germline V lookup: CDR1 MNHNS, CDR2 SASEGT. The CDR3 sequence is CASSAEMGGGHEQFF. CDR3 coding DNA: TGTGCCAGCAGCGCCGAAATGGGGGGCGGGCATGAGCAGTTCTTC.

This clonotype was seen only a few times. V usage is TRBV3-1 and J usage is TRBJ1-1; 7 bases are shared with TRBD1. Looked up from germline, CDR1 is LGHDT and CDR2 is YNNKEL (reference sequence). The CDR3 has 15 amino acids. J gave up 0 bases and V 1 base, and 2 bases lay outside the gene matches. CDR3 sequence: CASSQGGQMNTEAFF. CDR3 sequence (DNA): TGTGCCAGCAGCCAAGGGGGACAGATGAACACTGAAGCTTTCTTT.

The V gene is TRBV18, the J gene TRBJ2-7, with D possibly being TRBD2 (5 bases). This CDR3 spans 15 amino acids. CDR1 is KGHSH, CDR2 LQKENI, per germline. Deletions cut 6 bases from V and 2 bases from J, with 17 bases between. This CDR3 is CASSFREALTYEQYF. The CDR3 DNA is TGTGCCAGCTCGTTCCGGGAAGCACTTACCTACGAGCAGTACTTC.

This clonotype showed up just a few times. The DNA for the CDR3 is TGTGCCAGCAGTGAGGGGTCACGCAATCAGCCCCAGCATTTT. Translation: CASSEGSRNQPQHF. This sequence joins TRBV6-1 and TRBJ1-5; D call uncertain. CDR1 MNHNS and CDR2 SASEGT come from the germline V gene. This CDR3 has 14 residues. V gave up 3 bases and J gave up 2 bases, with 8 bases separating them.

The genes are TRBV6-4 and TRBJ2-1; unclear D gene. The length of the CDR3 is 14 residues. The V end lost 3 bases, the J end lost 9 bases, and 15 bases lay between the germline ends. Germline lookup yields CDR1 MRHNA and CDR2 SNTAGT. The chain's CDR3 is CASSELPGLGEQFF. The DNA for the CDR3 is TGTGCCAGCAGTGAGCTCCCCGGCCTTGGTGAGCAGTTCTTC.

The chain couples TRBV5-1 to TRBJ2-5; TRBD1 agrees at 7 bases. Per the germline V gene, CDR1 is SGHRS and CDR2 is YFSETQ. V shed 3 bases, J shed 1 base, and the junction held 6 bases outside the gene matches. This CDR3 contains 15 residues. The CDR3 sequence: CASSWGTVPQETQYF. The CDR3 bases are TGCGCCAGCAGCTGGGGGACAGTTCCCCAAGAGACCCAGTACTTC.

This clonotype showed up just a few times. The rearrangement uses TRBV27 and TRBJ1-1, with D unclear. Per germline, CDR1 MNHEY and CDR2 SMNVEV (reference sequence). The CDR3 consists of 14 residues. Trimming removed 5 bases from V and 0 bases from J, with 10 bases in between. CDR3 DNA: TGTGCCAGCAGTCAACCGGGGATGAACACTGAAGCTTTCTTT. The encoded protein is CASSQPGMNTEAFF.

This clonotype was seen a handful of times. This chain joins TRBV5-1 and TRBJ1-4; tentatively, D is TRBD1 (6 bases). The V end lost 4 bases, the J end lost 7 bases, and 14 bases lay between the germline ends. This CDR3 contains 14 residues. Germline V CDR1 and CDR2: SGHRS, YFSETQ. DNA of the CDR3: TGCGCCAGCAGCCCAGGGGCAGGGAGTGAAAAACTGTTTTTT. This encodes CASSPGAGSEKLFF.

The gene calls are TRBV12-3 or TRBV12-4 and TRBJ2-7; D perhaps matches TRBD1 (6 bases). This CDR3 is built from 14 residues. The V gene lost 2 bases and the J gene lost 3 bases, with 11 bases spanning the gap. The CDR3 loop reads CASSLPDRYYEQYF. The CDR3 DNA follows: TGTGCCAGCAGTTTACCGGACAGATACTACGAGCAGTACTTC.

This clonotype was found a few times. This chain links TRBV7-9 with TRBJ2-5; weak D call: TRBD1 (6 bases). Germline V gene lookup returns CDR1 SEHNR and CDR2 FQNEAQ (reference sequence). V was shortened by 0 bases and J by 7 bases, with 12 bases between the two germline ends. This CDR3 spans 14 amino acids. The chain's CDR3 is CASSLAAGVATQYF. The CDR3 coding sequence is TGTGCCAGCAGCTTAGCGGCAGGGGTAGCGACCCAGTACTTC.

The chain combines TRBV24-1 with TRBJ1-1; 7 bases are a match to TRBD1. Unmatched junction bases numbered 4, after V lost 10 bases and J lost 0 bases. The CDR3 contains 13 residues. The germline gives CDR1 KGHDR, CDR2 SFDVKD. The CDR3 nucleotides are TGTGCCACACAAGGACAGGTGAACACTGAAGCTTTCTTT. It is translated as CATQGQVNTEAFF.

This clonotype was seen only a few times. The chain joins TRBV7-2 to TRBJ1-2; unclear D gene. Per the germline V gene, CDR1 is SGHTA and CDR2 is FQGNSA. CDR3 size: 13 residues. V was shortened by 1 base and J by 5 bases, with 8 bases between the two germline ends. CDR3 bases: TGTGCCAGCAGCTTAGTACAGCAGTATGGCTACACCTTC. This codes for CASSLVQQYGYTF.

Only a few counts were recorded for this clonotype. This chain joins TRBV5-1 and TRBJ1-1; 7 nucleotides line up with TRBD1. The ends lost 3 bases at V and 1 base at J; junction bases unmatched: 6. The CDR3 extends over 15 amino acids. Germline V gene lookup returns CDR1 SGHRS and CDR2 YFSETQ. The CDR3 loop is CASSWGGQTNTEAFF. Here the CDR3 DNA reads TGCGCCAGCAGCTGGGGGGGACAGACGAACACTGAAGCTTTCTTT.

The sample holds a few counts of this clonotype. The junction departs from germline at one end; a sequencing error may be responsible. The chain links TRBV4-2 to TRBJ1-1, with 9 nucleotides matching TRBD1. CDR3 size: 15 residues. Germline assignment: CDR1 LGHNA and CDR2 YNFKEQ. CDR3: CASTQIDRGRPEAFF. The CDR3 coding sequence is TGTGCCAGCACCCAAATCGACAGGGGGAGACCTGAAGCTTTCTTT.

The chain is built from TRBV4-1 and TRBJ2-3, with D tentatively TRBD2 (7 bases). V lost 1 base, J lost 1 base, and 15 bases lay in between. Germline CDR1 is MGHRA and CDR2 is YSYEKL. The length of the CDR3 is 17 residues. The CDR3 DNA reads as TGCGCCAGCAGCCAAGCTATGAACGGGGGGCGCACAGATACGCAGTATTTT. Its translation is CASSQAMNGGRTDTQYF.

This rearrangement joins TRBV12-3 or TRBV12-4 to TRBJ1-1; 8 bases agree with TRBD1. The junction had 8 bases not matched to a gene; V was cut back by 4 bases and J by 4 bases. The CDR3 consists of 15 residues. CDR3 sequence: CASSSTPDRGTEAFF. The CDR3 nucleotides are TGTGCCAGCAGTTCTACGCCCGACAGGGGCACTGAAGCTTTCTTT.

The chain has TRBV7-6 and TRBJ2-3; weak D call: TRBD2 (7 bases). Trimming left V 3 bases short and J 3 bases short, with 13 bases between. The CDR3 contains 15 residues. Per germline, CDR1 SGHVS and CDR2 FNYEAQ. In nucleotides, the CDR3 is TGTGCCAGCAGCTTTTCGGGGGGCATGACAGATACGCAGTATTTT. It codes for CASSFSGGMTDTQYF.

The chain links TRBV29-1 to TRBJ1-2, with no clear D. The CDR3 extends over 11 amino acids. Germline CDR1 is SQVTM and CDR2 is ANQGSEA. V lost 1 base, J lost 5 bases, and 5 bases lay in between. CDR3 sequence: CSVEGVYGYTF. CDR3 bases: TGCAGCGTTGAAGGGGTTTATGGCTACACCTTC.

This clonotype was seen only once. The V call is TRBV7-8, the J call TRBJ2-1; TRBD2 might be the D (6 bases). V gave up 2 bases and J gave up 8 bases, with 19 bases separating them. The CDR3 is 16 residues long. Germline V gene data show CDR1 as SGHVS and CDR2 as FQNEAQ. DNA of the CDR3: TGTGCCAGCAGCTTAAAAAGGGGAGGCATCGAGGATGAGCAGTTCTTC. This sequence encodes CASSLKRGGIEDEQFF.

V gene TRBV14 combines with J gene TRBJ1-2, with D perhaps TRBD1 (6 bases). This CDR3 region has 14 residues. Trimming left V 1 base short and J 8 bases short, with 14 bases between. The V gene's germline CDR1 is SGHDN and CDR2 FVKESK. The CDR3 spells CASSQAWDILGYTF. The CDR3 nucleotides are TGTGCCAGCAGCCAAGCCTGGGACATCTTAGGCTACACCTTC.